The present TCR beta chain was sequenced within a study of blood T cell repertoires in COVID-19 (dated by TCRdb to about 2020). As for the study more broadly: The collaborator samples originated in the United States, Italy and Spain and spanned the acute and convalescent phases of COVID-19. Subjects who had been exposed to COVID-19, were actively infected with it, or had recovered from it provided the deeply sampled blood TCRbeta repertoires that made up the dataset. The samples were drawn from the first 160 participants of the ongoing ImmuneRACE study and from 1,254 subjects provided by 6 global collaborators. Where HLA class I and class II types were available, the types were taken from metadata supplied by the sample provider, not from assay-based typing. The material from the prospective study consisted of cDNA or gDNA derived from T cells, B-cell-depleted T cells, or PBMCs. The repertoires were released in a freely available public database intended as a resource for research on the immune response to SARS-CoV-2. Sample metadata almost always included a de-identified subject ID, COVID-19 status, age in years and sex.

The collaborating institutions used their own protocols to collect whole blood in K2EDTA tubes. For TCRbeta analysis, collaborators shipped samples in one of three forms: frozen whole blood, isolated PBMCs, or DNA extracted from either of those sample types. The immunoSEQ Assay, a bias-controlled multiplex PCR, was used to amplify TCRbeta CDR3 regions from genomic DNA. Per the authors' processing: The number of nucleated cells in each sample was estimated from the amplification of reference gene primers within the assay. To quantify the absolute abundance of each unique TCRbeta CDR3 rearrangement, sequence reads were collapsed and filtered. For each sample, productive Simpson clonality was calculated as the square root of Simpson's diversity index over productive rearrangements. Imported from immuneACCESS, the table was reduced by TCRdb to in-frame sequences with V and J called. These copies leave out some clones; in studies compared against another copy, an unresolved V gene accounts for under half, and the cause of the remainder is not known. Clone size and V and J calls were adopted from that table, with D and trimming inferred from the DNA. The sample table records some 50,000 clones; 89% of these occur just once. The ten largest clones capture 1.6% of the sample.

The paper's findings and limits, for the study overall: Clinical and demographic metadata were provided uncurated, with the amount varying by source and participant.

Taken from the germline V gene (reference sequence), the CDR1 and CDR2 loops are LGHDT and YNNKEL. The trim is 1 base for V and 2 bases for J, with a gap of 11 bases between the germline ends. There are 15 amino acids in the CDR3, from cysteine to phenylalanine inclusive. The read is trimmed to its CDR3 DNA, 45 bases read in frame from base 1. Comment on this clone: Which antigen it targets is not known. No base-level quality is on record; no much larger clone is a single base apart.

The chain is encoded by TRBV3-1 (or the pseudogene TRBV3-2) joined to TRBJ1-2; a tentative D call is TRBD1 (6 bases match). Sequences were obtained from peripheral blood. The TCR sequence derives from a man aged 55 to 70 with acute or convalescent COVID-19. The CDR3 loop reads CASSQAQGTNYGYTF. The bases read TGTGCCAGCAGCCAAGCGCAGGGGACCAACTATGGCTACACCTTC.